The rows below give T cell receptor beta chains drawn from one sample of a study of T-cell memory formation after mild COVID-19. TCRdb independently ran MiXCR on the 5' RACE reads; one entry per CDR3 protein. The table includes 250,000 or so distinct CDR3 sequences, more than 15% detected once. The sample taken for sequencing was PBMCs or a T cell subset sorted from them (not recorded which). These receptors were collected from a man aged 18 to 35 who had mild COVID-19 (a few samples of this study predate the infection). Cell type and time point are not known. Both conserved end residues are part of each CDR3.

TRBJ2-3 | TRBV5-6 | CASSDWADRTDTQYF
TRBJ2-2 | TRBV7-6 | CASSLAAPVGTGELFF
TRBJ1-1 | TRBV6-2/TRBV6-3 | CASRRQGENTEAFF
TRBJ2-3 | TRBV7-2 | CASSSDSRTDTQYF
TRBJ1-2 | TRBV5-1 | CASSLGGRDYTF
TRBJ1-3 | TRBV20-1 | CGGSYSGNTIYF
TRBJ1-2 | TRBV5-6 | CASNARTGAYGYTF
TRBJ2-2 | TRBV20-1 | CSARIPGQESTGELFF
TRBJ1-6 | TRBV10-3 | CAISGHRDRNSPLHF
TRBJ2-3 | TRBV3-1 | CASSKHSGGAGNTQYF
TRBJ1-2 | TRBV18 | CASSPAADHYGYTF
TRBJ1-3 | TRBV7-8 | CASVRYIGNTIYF
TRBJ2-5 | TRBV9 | CASSSSPDWGGTQYF
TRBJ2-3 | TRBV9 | CASSASGGVAYTDTQYF
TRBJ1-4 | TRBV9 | CASSHYEGTVEKLFF
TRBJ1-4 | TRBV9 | CASRAPDGEKLFF
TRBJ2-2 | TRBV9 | CASSPTSGGALGELFF
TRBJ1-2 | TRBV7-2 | CASSAPTGVGYTF
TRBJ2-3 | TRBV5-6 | CASSLDPGSWTDTQYF
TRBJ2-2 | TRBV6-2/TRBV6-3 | CASSPPDRPNTGELFF
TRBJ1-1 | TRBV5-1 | CASSLAGSTEAFF
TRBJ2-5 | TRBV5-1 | CASSPPEEETQYF